This T cell receptor (beta chain) was identified in a study of a mutant IDH1 vaccine in newly diagnosed glioma. This CDR3 has 15 amino acids. With 11 bases clipped from V and 3 bases from J, the junction kept 10 bases outside the gene matches. The germline gives CDR1 LGHNT, CDR2 FRNRAP. Produced via immunoSEQ multiplex PCR; TCRdb's table is partial and in-frame only. The table lists 85,000 to 100,000 clones, roughly 89% of them singletons. Time point meaning: baseline, week 1 (first vaccination visit). Treatment: pre-vaccination baseline after standard-of-care therapy. Donor tumors were new WHO grade 3 or 4 IDH1-mutant, ATRX-lost astrocytomas.

The genes are TRBV12-5 and TRBJ2-5, with TRBD1 matching over 12 bases. Material: PBMCs, obtained from a glioma patient treated with radiotherapy, temozolomide or both. The sequence was obtained from a woman between 50 and 59 years old with glioma. CDR3 sequence: CAAISGTGGEETQYF. The CDR3 nucleotides read TGTGCTGCCATTTCCGGGACAGGGGGCGAAGAGACCCAGTACTTC.